This is a list of T cell receptor beta chains from one sample in a study of T cell responses to AZD1222 COVID-19 vaccine. Profiling relied on immunoSEQ multiplex PCR, and the TCRdb table lists in-frame clones only, not all of them. The sample has 100,000 or so clones; roughly 89% are singletons. The sample was peripheral blood, taken on day 0 of AZD1222 vaccination. All receptors come from an adult in good health. Both conserved end residues are part of each CDR3. A D gene is named only where the DNA matches it firmly. Clone size is not always given. Where it is, it says once, few, many or a class for expanded clones.

>.|TRBJ1-5|TRBV3-1/TRBV3-2|.
CASSPKVGMGNQPQHF
TGTGCCAGCAGCCCTAAGGTGGGTATGGGCAATCAGCCCCAGCATTTT
>.|TRBJ2-7|TRBV28|TRBD1
CASSMGDRERVQYF
TGTGCCAGCAGTATGGGGGACAGGGAAAGGGTGCAGTACTTC
>.|TRBJ1-4|TRBV5-1|.
CASSLVQVTTNEKLFF
TGCGCCAGCAGCTTGGTACAGGTGACAACTAATGAAAAACTGTTTTTT
>.|TRBJ2-1|TRBV2|TRBD1
CASRDRGQQFF
TGTGCCAGCAGGGACAGGGGGCAGCAGTTCTTC
>few|TRBJ2-2|TRBV27|.
CASSTRTVLGELFF
TGTGCCAGCAGTACGAGGACTGTCCTCGGGGAGCTGTTTTTT
>.|TRBJ2-1|TRBV4-1|TRBD2
CASKSGGPYNEQFF
TGCGCCAGCAAGAGCGGGGGGCCCTACAATGAGCAGTTCTTC
>.|TRBJ2-1|TRBV2|TRBD2
CASSRGRGRDLDEQFF
TGTGCCAGCAGCCGAGGACGCGGGAGAGACCTTGATGAGCAGTTCTTC
>.|TRBJ2-7|TRBV7-9|.
CASSGVRGNYEQYF
TGTGCCAGCAGCGGGGTACGAGGAAACTACGAGCAGTACTTC
>.|TRBJ2-7|TRBV11-3|.
CASSLEILLGDNSYEQYF
TGTGCCAGCAGCTTAGAAATATTGTTAGGGGACAACTCCTACGAGCAGTACTTC
>.|TRBJ2-7|TRBV6-5|.
CASSPGLDGEQYF
TGTGCCAGCAGCCCCGGGTTGGATGGCGAGCAGTACTTC
>.|TRBJ1-1|TRBV27|TRBD1
CASSFSLTGGSLDTEAFF
TGTGCCAGCAGTTTCAGCCTGACAGGGGGCAGTTTGGACACTGAAGCTTTCTTT
>.|TRBJ1-2|TRBV4-1|.
CASSQGSDRRYGYTF
TGCGCCAGCAGCCAAGGTTCGGACCGGAGGTATGGCTACACCTTC
>few|TRBJ2-7|TRBV24-1|.
CATSDPGGGDTYEQYF
TGTGCCACCAGTGACCCCGGGGGAGGGGACACCTACGAGCAGTACTTC
>.|TRBJ2-7|TRBV29-1|TRBD1
CSVDTGGPYEQYF
TGCAGCGTTGATACAGGGGGCCCCTACGAGCAGTACTTC
>.|TRBJ2-5|TRBV2|TRBD2
CASLRGSLQETQYF
TGTGCCAGCCTGCGGGGGAGTCTCCAAGAGACCCAGTACTTC
>.|TRBJ1-2|TRBV4-1|TRBD1
CASSQSRSGGYGYTF
TGCGCCAGCAGCCAGTCCCGATCAGGGGGCTATGGCTACACCTTC
>.|TRBJ1-2|TRBV5-1|TRBD1
CASSLGGQGNGYTF
TGCGCCAGCAGCTTGGGGGGACAGGGGAATGGCTACACCTTC
>.|TRBJ2-3|TRBV7-3|TRBD2
CASSLRLAGPDTQYF
TGTGCCAGCAGCTTAAGACTAGCGGGGCCAGATACGCAGTATTTT
>.|TRBJ2-2|TRBV10-1|TRBD1
CASSDTGTGANTGELFF
TGCGCCAGCAGTGACACGGGAACAGGGGCGAACACCGGGGAGCTGTTTTTT
>.|TRBJ1-2|TRBV11-2|TRBD1
CASSPSYRGSYGYTF
TGTGCCAGCAGCCCCTCCTACAGGGGTAGCTATGGCTACACCTTC
>once|TRBJ1-1|TRBV7-2|TRBD1
CASSEGDRRNTEAFF
TGTGCCAGCAGCGAGGGGGACAGGAGGAACACTGAAGCTTTCTTT
>.|TRBJ1-4|TRBV11-3|.
CASSRFQGKLFF
TGTGCCAGCAGTAGGTTTCAGGGAAAACTGTTTTTT
>.|TRBJ1-1|TRBV5-5|.
CASSAMTWNTEAFF
TGTGCCAGCAGCGCAATGACATGGAACACTGAAGCTTTCTTT
>.|TRBJ2-3|TRBV6-4|TRBD1
CASSDSPGGDADTQYF
TGTGCCAGCAGTGACTCTCCAGGGGGCGATGCAGATACGCAGTATTTT
>.|TRBJ2-5|TRBV2|TRBD1
CASSPGQGWETQYF
TGTGCCAGCAGCCCGGGACAGGGCTGGGAGACCCAGTACTTC
>.|TRBJ1-1|TRBV28|.
CASSLLGQHFF
TGTGCCAGCAGTTTATTAGGACAGCATTTCTTT
>.|TRBJ2-1|TRBV5-4|.
CASSLAGSGSYNEQFF
TGTGCCAGCAGCTTGGCAGGATCTGGCTCCTACAATGAGCAGTTCTTC
>.|TRBJ2-7|TRBV5-1|.
CASSLTGQTSYEQYF
TGCGCCAGCAGCTTGACAGGGCAAACCTCCTACGAGCAGTACTTC
>.|TRBJ1-2|TRBV5-1|.
CASSSERGYTF
TGCGCCAGCAGCTCCGAAAGGGGCTACACCTTC
>.|TRBJ1-6|TRBV6-5|.
CASSYTTGEDSPLHF
TGTGCCAGCAGTTATACTACGGGCGAGGATTCACCCCTCCACTTT
>.|TRBJ1-5|TRBV28|.
CASSTRGAGNQPQHF
TGTGCCAGCAGCACCCGGGGGGCCGGCAATCAGCCCCAGCATTTT
>.|TRBJ1-1|TRBV5-6|.
CASGRPEAFF
TGTGCCAGCGGCCGCCCTGAAGCTTTCTTT
>.|TRBJ2-1|TRBV5-1|.
CASSFGETSYNEQFF
TGCGCCAGCAGCTTCGGGGAAACCTCCTACAATGAGCAGTTCTTC
>.|TRBJ1-5|TRBV20-1|.
CSASTAGLYRQPQHF
TGCAGTGCTAGTACGGCAGGGTTATATCGTCAGCCCCAGCATTTT
>.|TRBJ1-1|TRBV6-5|TRBD1
CASIMGQLTEAFF
TGTGCCAGCATCATGGGACAGTTAACTGAAGCTTTCTTT
>.|TRBJ2-1|TRBV19|.
CASSLTDRINEQFF
TGTGCCAGTAGTCTGACTGACCGGATTAATGAGCAGTTCTTC
>.|TRBJ1-1|TRBV27|.
CASSLSRAGTEAFF
TGTGCCAGCAGTTTAAGCCGGGCGGGCACTGAAGCTTTCTTT
>.|TRBJ2-7|TRBV18|.
CASSPLLENYEQYF
TGTGCCAGCTCACCACTCTTAGAAAACTACGAGCAGTACTTC
>once|TRBJ1-2|TRBV3-1/TRBV3-2|TRBD1
CASSLRDSLYTF
TGTGCCAGCAGCCTCCGGGACAGCCTATACACCTTC
>.|TRBJ1-4|TRBV5-6|.
CASSSSGNFNEKLFF
TGTGCCAGCAGCTCGTCAGGGAATTTTAATGAAAAACTGTTTTTT
>.|TRBJ2-3|TRBV5-1|TRBD2
CASTRQTSGGATDTQYF
TGCGCCAGCACCCGTCAGACTAGCGGGGGGGCCACAGATACGCAGTATTTT
>.|TRBJ2-7|TRBV5-1|.
CASSLGLGQTFEQYF
TGCGCCAGCAGCTTGGGTCTGGGGCAGACCTTCGAGCAGTACTTC
>.|TRBJ1-5|TRBV2|TRBD1
CASSGDRGFQPQHF
TGTGCCAGCAGTGGAGACAGGGGGTTTCAGCCCCAGCATTTT
>.|TRBJ1-4|TRBV6-5|.
CASSTTNEKLFF
TGTGCCAGCTCCACAACTAATGAAAAACTGTTTTTT
>.|TRBJ2-2|TRBV25-1|.
CASSRWSANTGELFF
TGTGCCAGCAGTCGTTGGTCAGCGAACACCGGGGAGCTGTTTTTT
>.|TRBJ2-7|TRBV19|.
CASTSRWGREQYF
TGTGCCAGTACTTCAAGGTGGGGACGCGAGCAGTACTTC
>once|TRBJ2-3|TRBV7-3|.
CASSLNPVTTYTDTQYF
TGTGCCAGCAGCTTAAATCCGGTGACTACCTACACAGATACGCAGTATTTT
>.|TRBJ1-2|TRBV28|.
CASSSAGNYGYTF
TGTGCCAGCAGTTCGGCAGGGAACTATGGCTACACCTTC
>.|TRBJ2-2|TRBV11-1|.
CASSLNRDPNTGELFF
TGTGCCAGCAGCTTAAATCGGGACCCGAACACCGGGGAGCTGTTTTTT
>.|TRBJ2-3|TRBV7-8|.
CASSYERTNTDTQYF
TGTGCCAGCTCCTACGAACGTACCAACACAGATACGCAGTATTTT
>few|TRBJ1-2|TRBV12-3/TRBV12-4|.
CASSLAVNYGYTF
TGTGCCAGCAGTTTAGCAGTTAACTATGGCTACACCTTC